The 12 T cell receptor beta chains presented below share a single source sample, sequenced in a study of Tregs in tolerant kidney transplant recipients. Some clones are missing from TCRdb's copy, which holds only in-frame ones; the method was immunoSEQ multiplex PCR. Recorded for this sample: 50,000 or so clones. Sequenced material: CD4+ T cells from blood, taken before the transplant. The receptors here all came from a human donor who received a combined kidney and bone marrow transplant.

On this clone itself: From the germline J gene comes the end of the CDR3, since the read stops 3 residues before it. J is TRBJ2-1 and V is TRBV6-2 or TRBV6-3, with D perhaps matching TRBD1 (6 bases). Germline V gene lookup returns CDR1 MNHEY and CDR2 SVGEGT. The V and J ends lost 9 bases and 0 bases respectively, with 21 bases between them. The CDR3 totals 17 residues. CDR3 residues: CASRAPQGSLSYNEQFF. Partial CDR3 DNA: TGTGCCAGTAGAGCTCCACAGGGATCCCTCTCCTACAATGAG.

A remark on this clone: The read terminates 3 residues ahead of where the CDR3 ends, so the germline J gene completes it. The gene calls are TRBV10-3 and TRBJ2-1; TRBD1 aligns across 10 bases. V lost 4 bases to trimming and J lost 9 bases; unmatched junction nucleotides: 6. The CDR3 contains 14 residues. Germline CDR1 ENHRY, CDR2 SYGVKD. Incomplete CDR3 DNA: TGTGCCATCAGTGGGGACAGGGGAGGGCGTGAG. Its protein product is CAISGDRGGRE. The whole CDR3 sequence is CAISGDRGGREQFF.

About this clone: Read data end 3 residues before the CDR3 end; the end is taken from the germline J gene. Other DNA sequences in this sample translate to the same CDR3. The gene calls are TRBV29-1 and TRBJ1-1; D might be TRBD1 (6 bases). Trimming pared 7 bases from V and 1 base from J, leaving 10 bases between. The germline CDR1 and CDR2 sequences are SQVTM and ANQGSEA. CDR3 size: 12 residues. The CDR3 spells CSARTANTEAFF. The part of the CDR3 DNA that was read is TGCAGCGCCAGGACAGCGAACACTGAA.

With regard to this clone: The read falls 3 residues short of the CDR3 end, and the missing part is taken from the germline J gene. The V and J genes are TRBV6-8 and TRBJ2-5; 7 bases match TRBD2. CDR1 is MNHGY, CDR2 SAAAGT, per germline. Trimming took 4 bases from V and 7 from J; bases not matched to a gene: 9. The CDR3 is 14 residues long. The CDR3 reads CASSFAGVAGTQYF. The sequenced CDR3 bases are TGTGCCAGCAGTTTCGCGGGGGTAGCTGGGACC.

Worth noting for this clone: The read terminates 3 residues before the CDR3 end, so the remaining end is supplied by the germline J gene. The chain has TRBV29-1 and TRBJ2-3; 12 nucleotides line up with TRBD2. The CDR3 runs 15 residues. Trimming cost V 3 bases and J 3 bases; bases outside gene matches: 4. Germline assignment: CDR1 SQVTM and CDR2 ANQGSEA. Partial CDR3 DNA: TGCAGCGTTGATGTACTAGCGGGGGGAACAGATACG. Its translation is CSVDVLAGGTDT. The entire CDR3 protein reads CSVDVLAGGTDTQYF.

Turning to this clone: Coverage ceases 3 residues before the CDR3 finishes, and the germline J gene fills in the end. The rearrangement uses TRBV11-2 and TRBJ2-7, with D perhaps matching TRBD2 (5 bases). V was pared by 5 bases and J by 1 base, with 12 bases between. Looked up from germline, CDR1 is SGHAT and CDR2 is FQNNGV. The length of the CDR3 is 14 residues. Incomplete CDR3 DNA: TGTGCCAGCAGCCTACAGCGGACTTCCTACGAG. Residues: CASSLQRTSYE. The whole CDR3 region reads CASSLQRTSYEQYF.

This CDR3 reads CASSLAGLATANTGELFF. The sequenced CDR3 bases are TGCGCCAGCAGCTTGGCTGGGCTAGCGACTGCGAACACCGGGGAG. This chain connects TRBV5-1 to TRBJ2-2; D is perhaps TRBD2 (6 bases). Coverage ceases 3 residues before the CDR3 finishes, and the germline J gene fills in the end. CDR3 length: 18 residues. Germline V gene data show CDR1 as SGHRS and CDR2 as YFSETQ. Trimming removed 0 bases at V and 0 bases at J, with 15 bases between.

About this clone itself: The CDR3 end falls 3 residues outside the read, so it is completed with the germline J gene. The V gene is TRBV5-4, the J gene TRBJ2-3; TRBD2 agrees at 14 bases. This CDR3 has 15 amino acids. In germline, CDR1 is SGHNT, CDR2 YYREEE (reference sequence). V lost 4 bases to trimming and J lost 4 bases; unmatched junction nucleotides: 2. The CDR3 bases that were read are TGTGCCAGCAGCCTGACTAGCGGGGGGGCAGATACG. Its translation: CASSLTSGGADT. The whole CDR3 reads CASSLTSGGADTQYF. Full variable domain (missing parts from reference TRBV5-4 and TRBJ2-3): ETGVTQSPTHLIKTRGQQVTLRCSSQSGHNTVSWYQQALGQGPQFIFQYYREEENGRGNFPPRFSGLQFPNYSSELNVNALELDDSALYLCASSLTSGGADTQYFGPGTRLTVL.

In regard to this clone: The read ends 3 residues early relative to the CDR3; the germline J gene fills the gap. This chain connects TRBV18 to TRBJ2-1; 15 bases agree with TRBD2. The CDR3 consists of 18 residues. V was pared by 3 bases and J by 3 bases, with 6 bases of the junction left unmatched. CDR1 and CDR2 from the germline V gene are KGHSH and LQKENI. The CDR3 is CASSPPGLAGGFYNEQFF. CDR3 DNA, as far as it was read: TGTGCCAGCTCACCCCCGGGACTAGCGGGAGGATTCTACAATGAG.

Details on this clone: The read is 3 residues too short to cover the CDR3 end, so that end is filled in from the germline J gene. The V gene is TRBV20-1, the J gene TRBJ1-4; 7 nucleotides line up with TRBD1. CDR1 DFQATT and CDR2 SNEGSKA come from the germline V gene (reference sequence). The CDR3 extends over 14 amino acids. The V segment lost 3 bases and the J segment 7 bases; nucleotides outside the gene matches: 8. The CDR3: CSASRTGGSEKLFF. Incomplete CDR3 DNA: TGCAGTGCTAGCCGGACAGGTGGTAGTGAAAAA.

Note on this clone: Read coverage stops 3 residues before the CDR3 terminus; the germline J gene supplies the remainder. The chain combines TRBV20-1 with TRBJ2-3; D remains unclear. Germline loops: CDR1 DFQATT, CDR2 SNEGSKA (reference sequence). The CDR3 has 13 amino acids. V was shortened by 1 base and J by 1 base, with 6 bases between the two germline ends. CDR3 sequence reads: CSARGEGTDTQYF. The DNA read from the CDR3 is TGCAGTGCTAGAGGTGAGGGCACAGATACG.

For this clone: The sequence runs out 3 residues before the end of the CDR3; the remainder is reconstructed from the germline J gene. The chain is built from TRBV10-2 and TRBJ1-1, with 7 bases fitting TRBD1. The length of the CDR3 is 14 residues. Losses at the gene ends were 6 bases for V and 1 base for J; bases not matched to a gene: 5. CDR1 is WSHSY and CDR2 is SAAADI in the germline V gene. The CDR3 loop is CASSVDRQNTEAFF. The DNA read from the CDR3 is TGCGCCAGCAGCGTGGACAGGCAGAACACTGAA.